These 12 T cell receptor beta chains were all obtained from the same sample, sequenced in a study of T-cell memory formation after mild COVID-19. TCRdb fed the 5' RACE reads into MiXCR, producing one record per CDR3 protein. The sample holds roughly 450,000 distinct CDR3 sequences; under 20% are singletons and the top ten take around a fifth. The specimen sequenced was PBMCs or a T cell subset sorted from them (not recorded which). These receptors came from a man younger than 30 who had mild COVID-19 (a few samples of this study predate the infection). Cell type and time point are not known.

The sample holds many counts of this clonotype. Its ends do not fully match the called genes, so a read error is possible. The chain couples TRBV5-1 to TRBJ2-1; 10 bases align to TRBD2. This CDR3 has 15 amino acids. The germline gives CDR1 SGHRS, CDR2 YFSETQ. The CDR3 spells CASSLTSGAYNEQFF. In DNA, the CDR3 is TGTGCCAGCAGCTTAACTAGCGGGGCCTACAATGAGCAGTTCTTC.

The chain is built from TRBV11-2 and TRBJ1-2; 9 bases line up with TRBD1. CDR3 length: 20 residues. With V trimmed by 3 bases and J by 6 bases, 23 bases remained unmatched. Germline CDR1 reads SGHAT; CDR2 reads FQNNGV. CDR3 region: CASSFPLLVGKQGARDGYTF. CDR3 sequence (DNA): TGTGCCAGCAGCTTCCCTCTGTTAGTCGGCAAACAGGGGGCGCGGGATGGCTACACCTTC. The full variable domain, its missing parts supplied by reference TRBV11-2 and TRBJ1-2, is EAGVAQSPRYKIIEKRQSVAFWCNPISGHATLYWYQQILGQGPKLLIQFQNNGVVDDSQLPKDRFSAERLKGVDSTLKIQPAKLEDSAVYLCASSFPLLVGKQGARDGYTFGSGTRLTVV.

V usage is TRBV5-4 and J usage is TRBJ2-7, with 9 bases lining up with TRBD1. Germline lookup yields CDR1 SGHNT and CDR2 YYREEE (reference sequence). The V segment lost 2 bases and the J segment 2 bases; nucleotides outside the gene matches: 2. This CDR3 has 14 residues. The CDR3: CASSFGTGTYEQYV. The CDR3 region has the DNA TGTGCCAGCAGCTTCGGGACAGGGACCTACGAGCAGTACGTC.

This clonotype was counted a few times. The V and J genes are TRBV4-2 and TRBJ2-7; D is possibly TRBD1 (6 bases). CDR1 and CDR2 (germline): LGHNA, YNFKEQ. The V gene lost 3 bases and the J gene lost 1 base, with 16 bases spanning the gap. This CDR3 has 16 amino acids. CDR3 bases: TGTGCCAGCAGCCAGGTTGGTGCAGGGGTGTCCTACGAGCAGTACTTC. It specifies CASSQVGAGVSYEQYF.

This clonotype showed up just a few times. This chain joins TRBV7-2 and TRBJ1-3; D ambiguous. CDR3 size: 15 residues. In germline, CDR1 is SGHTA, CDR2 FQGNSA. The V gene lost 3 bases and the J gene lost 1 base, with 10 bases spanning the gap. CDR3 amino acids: CASSFISGSGNTIYF. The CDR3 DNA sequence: TGTGCCAGCAGCTTTATTAGCGGATCTGGAAACACCATATATTTT.

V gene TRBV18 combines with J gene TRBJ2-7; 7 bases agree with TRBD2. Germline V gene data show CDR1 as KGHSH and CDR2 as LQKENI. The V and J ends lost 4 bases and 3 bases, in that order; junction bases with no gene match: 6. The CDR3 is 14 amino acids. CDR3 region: CASSLDPSGYEQYV. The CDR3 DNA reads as TGTGCCAGCTCACTGGACCCTAGCGGCTACGAGCAGTACGTC.

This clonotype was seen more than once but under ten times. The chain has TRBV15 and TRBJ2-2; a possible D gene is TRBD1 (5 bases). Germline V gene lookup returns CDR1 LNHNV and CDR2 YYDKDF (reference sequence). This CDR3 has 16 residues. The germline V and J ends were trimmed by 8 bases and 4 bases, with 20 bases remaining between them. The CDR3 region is CATRDLRQGFTGELFF. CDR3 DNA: TGTGCCACCCGAGATCTACGGCAGGGCTTCACCGGGGAGCTGTTTTTT.

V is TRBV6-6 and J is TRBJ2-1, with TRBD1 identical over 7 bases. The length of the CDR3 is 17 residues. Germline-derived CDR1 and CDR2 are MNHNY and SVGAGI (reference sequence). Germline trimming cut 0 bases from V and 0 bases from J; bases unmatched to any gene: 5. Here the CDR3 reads CASSYSPGQSSYNEQFF. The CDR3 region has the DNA TGTGCCAGCAGTTACTCCCCGGGACAGAGCTCCTACAATGAGCAGTTCTTC.

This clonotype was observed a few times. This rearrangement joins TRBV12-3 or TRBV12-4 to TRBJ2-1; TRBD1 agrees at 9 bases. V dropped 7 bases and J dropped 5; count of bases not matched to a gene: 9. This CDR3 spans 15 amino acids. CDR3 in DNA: TGTGCCAGCACCGGCGGGGACAGGGAGGACAATGAGCAGTTCTTC. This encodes CASTGGDREDNEQFF.

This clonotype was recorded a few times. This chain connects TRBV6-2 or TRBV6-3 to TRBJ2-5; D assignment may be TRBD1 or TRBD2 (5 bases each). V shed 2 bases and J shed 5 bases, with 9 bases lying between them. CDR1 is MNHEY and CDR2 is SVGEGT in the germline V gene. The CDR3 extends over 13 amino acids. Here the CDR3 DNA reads TGTGCCAGCAGTTACGGGGGATTGGAGACCCAGTACTTC. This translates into CASSYGGLETQYF.

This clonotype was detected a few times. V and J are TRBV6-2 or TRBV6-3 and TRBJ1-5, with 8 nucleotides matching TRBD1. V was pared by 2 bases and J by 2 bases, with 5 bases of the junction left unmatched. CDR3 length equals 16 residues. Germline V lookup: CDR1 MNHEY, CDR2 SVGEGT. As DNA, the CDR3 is TGTGCCAGCAGTTACCACGACAGGGGTGGCAATCAGCCCCAGCATTTT. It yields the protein CASSYHDRGGNQPQHF.

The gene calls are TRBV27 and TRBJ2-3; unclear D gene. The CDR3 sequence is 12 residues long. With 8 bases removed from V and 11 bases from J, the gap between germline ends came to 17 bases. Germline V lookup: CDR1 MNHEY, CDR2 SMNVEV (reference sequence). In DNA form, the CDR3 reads TGTGCCAGCGGCCCCAACCTGCAGATGCAGTATTTT. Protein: CASGPNLQMQYF.